This TCR beta chain was captured by sequencing in a study of CD8 T cells in Susac syndrome (dated 2019 in TCRdb). With regard to the full study: Repertoire sequencing was used to test whether CD8+ T cell activation and differentiation in Susac syndrome was antigen driven. The study compared CD8+ T cell repertoire clonality among approximately twelve healthy donors, about 14 Susac syndrome patients and some 16 multiple sclerosis patients. The paper as a whole reports these results and caveats: The number of individuals in the TCR sequencing and HLA analysis was acknowledged as relatively small.

Note on this clonotype: Its recognized antigen is unknown. No much larger clone exists at a distance of one base, and base qualities are not known.

Peripheral blood CD8+ and CD4+ T cells from healthy donors, Susac syndrome patients and multiple sclerosis patients were profiled using high-throughput TCR beta sequencing. The multiple sclerosis controls were treatment-naive patients whose relapsing-remitting disease, either stable or active, fulfilled the revised McDonald criteria. Bulk CD8+ and CD4+ T cells were purified by magnetic negative isolation, whereas CD8+ TEMRA cells were enriched by FACS. Blood was drawn into EDTA tubes, processed within 24 hours, and PBMCs were isolated by density gradient centrifugation. PBMCs destined for TCR sequencing were cryopreserved in liquid nitrogen and later thawed in a 37 °C water bath. The sorted or isolated CD4+, CD8+ and CD8+ TEMRA cells had a purity of 90% or higher. RNA was extracted using the RNeasy kit, and roughly 0.45 to 1 ug of the RNA was reverse transcribed with random hexamers. The immunoSEQ multiplex PCR assay, which covers 54 Vbeta and 13 Jbeta segments, was used to amplify TCR beta CDR3 regions. To correct PCR amplification bias, a synthetic template baseline was used for both primer optimization and computational correction. On the study's bioinformatics: Reads were annotated to V, D and J genes according to IMGT and were analyzed with immunoSEQ Analyzer, with only productive sequences retained. Clonality was computed as one minus Shannon entropy normalized by log2 of the number of productive unique sequences. For each patient and control, public and private clones were evaluated among the 100 most prevalent clones. Clones were defined as Susac-specific when absent from the healthy and MS cohorts, from roughly 1,100 published viral clones and from other ImmuneACCESS disease sequences. TCRdb reran the public reads through fastp at Q25 and MiXCR, keeping productive beta chains. Records with the same CDR3 protein are collapsed into one entry carrying the most frequent genes and DNA. The V and J calls, along with clone size, are taken from TCRdb and not from the paper's own processing. This sample is represented by tens of thousands of distinct CDR3 sequences; roughly 94% of them were singletons. Approximately 0.4% of the sample belongs to the ten largest clones.

The V and J ends are trimmed by 7 bases and 5 bases, leaving 14 bases between them. CDR1 is given as SEHNR and CDR2 as FQNEAQ, both from the germline V gene (reference sequence). The CDR3 spans 13 residues, from the cysteine through the phenylalanine. The read is trimmed to its CDR3 DNA, 39 bases read in frame from base 1. This sequence originates from a human donor with multiple sclerosis. The specimen sequenced was CD8+ T cells from PBMCs. The rearranged segments are TRBV7-9 and TRBJ1-2; a tentative D match to TRBD1 spans 6 bases. The DNA sequence reads TGTGCCAGCACCCTGGCCCAGGGGTATGGCTACACCTTC. The translation is CASTLAQGYGYTF.